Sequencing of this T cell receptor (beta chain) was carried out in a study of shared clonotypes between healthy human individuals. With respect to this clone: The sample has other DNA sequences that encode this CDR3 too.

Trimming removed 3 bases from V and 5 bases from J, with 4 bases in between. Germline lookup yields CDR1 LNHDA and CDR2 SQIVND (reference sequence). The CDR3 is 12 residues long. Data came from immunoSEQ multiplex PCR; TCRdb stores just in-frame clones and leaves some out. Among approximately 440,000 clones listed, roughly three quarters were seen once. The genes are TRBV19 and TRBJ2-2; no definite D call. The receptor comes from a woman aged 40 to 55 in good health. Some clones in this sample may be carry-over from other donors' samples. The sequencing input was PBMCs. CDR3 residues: CASSILTGELFF. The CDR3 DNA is TGTGCCAGTAGTATTCTAACCGGGGAGCTGTTTTTT.